This TCR beta chain originates from a study of blood T cell repertoires in COVID-19. For the study at large: T cells, B-cell-depleted T cells, or PBMCs supplied cDNA or gDNA.

Methods used by the authors: Counts of nucleated cells, estimated from reference gene primer amplification, were obtained. Assay used: immunoSEQ multiplex PCR; TCRdb lists only in-frame clones, some missing. Clonal size and the V and J genes are those of that table, whereas D and trimming came from the DNA. The table lists about 42,000 clones, around 90% of them singletons. V was trimmed by 5 bases and J by 8 bases, leaving 16 bases between them. Germline V gene sequence: CDR1 SEHNR, CDR2 FQNEAQ (reference sequence). The CDR3 is 14 residues long. The chain combines TRBV7-9 with TRBJ1-5, with D possibly matching TRBD1 (5 bases). Specimen: peripheral blood. The source of this sequence is a human donor in a cohort sampled during active COVID-19. For the CDR3, the DNA is TGTGCCAGCAGCCAAGGACACGAGGTTAAGCCCCAGCATTTT. Translated, it gives CASSQGHEVKPQHF. Looking up the rest from reference TRBV7-9 and TRBJ1-5 gives the full variable domain: DTGVSQNPRHKITKRGQNVTFRCDPISEHNRLYWYRQTLGQGPEFLTYFQNEAQLEKSRLLSDRFSAERPKGSFSTLEIQRTEQGDSAMYLCASSQGHEVKPQHFGDGTRLSIL.